The 7 T cell receptor beta chains presented below share a single source sample, sequenced in a study of T cells after yellow fever vaccination. Each CDR3 protein gets one entry after TCRdb re-called the 5' RACE reads with MiXCR. In the table there are 360,000 or so distinct CDR3 sequences, more than 9% of which are singletons. The sample was PBMCs, taken on the day of the first yellow fever vaccination. These receptor sequences come from a man between 18 and 35 years old who received the YFV17D yellow fever vaccine.

This clonotype showed up many times. The genes are TRBV5-5 and TRBJ2-2; TRBD2 might be the D (7 bases). CDR3 length: 14 residues. Germline-derived CDR1 and CDR2 are SGHKS and YYEKEE (reference sequence). Trimming took 3 bases from V and 7 from J, leaving 13 bases between them. CDR3 in DNA: TGTGCCAGCAGCTCCGCGGGGGCCGTCGGGGAGCTGTTTTTT. This translates into CASSSAGAVGELFF. The whole variable domain, remainder taken from reference TRBV5-5 and TRBJ2-2, is DAGVTQSPTHLIKTRGQQVTLRCSPISGHKSVSWYQQVLGQGPQFIFQYYEKEERGRGNFPDRFSARQFPNYSSELNVNALLLGDSALYLCASSSAGAVGELFFGEGSRLTVL.

This clonotype was observed a few times. This chain connects TRBV30 to TRBJ1-2, with a possible D match to TRBD1 (5 bases). Between the trimmed V and J ends, which lost 7 bases and 4 bases, there was a span of 16 bases. From germline, CDR1 is GTSNPN and CDR2 SVGIG (reference sequence). The CDR3 is 13 amino acids. The CDR3 reads CAFGVGAPYGYTF. CDR3 sequence (DNA): TGTGCCTTTGGAGTAGGGGCTCCCTATGGCTACACCTTC.

The sample holds many counts of this clonotype. The genes are TRBV5-5 and TRBJ1-1, with D hard to call. Looked up from germline, CDR1 is SGHKS and CDR2 is YYEKEE (reference sequence). The CDR3 is 14 amino acids. Trimming pared 4 bases from V and 6 bases from J, leaving 16 bases between. The CDR3 region is CASSGFLGGAEAFF. The CDR3 DNA reads as TGTGCCAGCAGCGGTTTTCTGGGAGGCGCTGAAGCTTTCTTT. Full variable domain (outside the CDR3, taken from reference TRBV5-5 and TRBJ1-1): DAGVTQSPTHLIKTRGQQVTLRCSPISGHKSVSWYQQVLGQGPQFIFQYYEKEERGRGNFPDRFSARQFPNYSSELNVNALLLGDSALYLCASSGFLGGAEAFFGQGTRLTVV.

A few counts support this clonotype. The chain employs TRBV24-1 and TRBJ2-1, with 9 bases aligning to TRBD1. Germline CDR1 and CDR2: KGHDR and SFDVKD. Trimming at V came to 2 bases and at J to 0 bases, leaving 13 bases not matched to a gene. The CDR3 covers 20 residues. CDR3 in amino acids: CATSDSLGVEDRGSYNEQFF. DNA for the CDR3: TGTGCCACCAGTGATTCATTGGGGGTAGAGGACAGGGGCTCCTACAATGAGCAGTTCTTC.

V usage is TRBV7-6 and J usage is TRBJ2-1; no firm D call. Germline CDR1 SGHVS, CDR2 FNYEAQ. The CDR3 spans 12 residues. Between the trimmed V and J ends, which lost 2 bases and 9 bases, there was a span of 8 bases. Written as DNA, the CDR3 is TGTGCCAGCAGCTTAAATGGGTTTGAGCAGTTCTTC. It is translated as CASSLNGFEQFF.

This clonotype was counted between two and nine times. V is TRBV13 and J is TRBJ1-6; 10 nucleotides align to TRBD1. Germline CDR1 reads PRHDT; CDR2 reads FYEKMQ (reference sequence). J lost 10 bases, V lost 5 bases, and 8 bases had no gene match. This CDR3 region has 15 residues. The CDR3 coding sequence is TGTGCCAGCAGCCTCGGGACAGGGGATGGCTCACCCCTCCACTTT. Translated: CASSLGTGDGSPLHF.

This clonotype has more than one count but fewer than ten. The V gene is TRBV20-1, the J gene TRBJ2-3; 7 positions agree with TRBD1. The CDR3 sequence is 13 residues long. Germline V gives CDR1 DFQATT, CDR2 SNEGSKA (reference sequence). Here the CDR3 DNA reads TGCAGCCAAGACAGGGCTGGAACGGATACGCAGTATTTT. This gives the protein CSQDRAGTDTQYF.